This is a list of T cell receptor beta chains from one sample in a study of OX40 agonist ivuxolimab in advanced cancers. Generated by immunoSEQ multiplex PCR, the TCRdb table keeps only in-frame clones and is missing some. The sample carries over 40,000 clones, around 80% recorded once. Here the sequenced sample was CD4+ or CD8+ T cells sorted from blood, taken in a trial of the OX40 agonist ivuxolimab. These receptors all come from an adult with an advanced solid tumor such as melanoma, head and neck, liver or kidney cancer. Each CDR3 is given with its conserved first and last residue. The order of the fields is D gene, V gene, clone size, J gene, CDR3 DNA, CDR3 protein. The D gene is left open where the match is weak. Clone size is given for some rows only: seen once, a few or many times, or a class if the clone is expanded.

d_gene: -; v_gene: TRBV28; abundance: -; j_gene: TRBJ1-4; CDR3nt: TGTGCCAGCAGTTCCCGGGGTAGTGCAACTAATGAAAAACTGTTTTTT; CDR3aa: CASSSRGSATNEKLFF
d_gene: -; v_gene: TRBV21-1; abundance: -; j_gene: TRBJ2-1; CDR3nt: TGTGCCAGCAGCAAAGGTGACAGGGGACCTTACAATGAGCAGTTCTTC; CDR3aa: CASSKGDRGPYNEQFF
d_gene: -; v_gene: TRBV9; abundance: -; j_gene: TRBJ1-3; CDR3nt: TGTGCCAGCAGCCCTGGGATCGGTGCGGGAGGAAACACCATATATTTT; CDR3aa: CASSPGIGAGGNTIYF
d_gene: -; v_gene: TRBV7-9; abundance: -; j_gene: TRBJ2-7; CDR3nt: TGTGCCAGCAGCTTCCGGGACTTGGAGATTTTC; CDR3aa: CASSFRDLEIF
d_gene: -; v_gene: TRBV6-1; abundance: -; j_gene: TRBJ1-2; CDR3nt: TGTGCCAGCAGACGGGGGCCGAACTATGGCTACACCTTC; CDR3aa: CASRRGPNYGYTF
d_gene: -; v_gene: TRBV29-1; abundance: -; j_gene: TRBJ2-3; CDR3nt: TGCAGCGTTAGCACGTCCACAGATACGCAGTATTTT; CDR3aa: CSVSTSTDTQYF
d_gene: -; v_gene: TRBV9; abundance: -; j_gene: TRBJ1-2; CDR3nt: TGTGCCAGCAGCGTAGGGGCCGGATCTATTGGCTACACCTTC; CDR3aa: CASSVGAGSIGYTF
d_gene: -; v_gene: TRBV9; abundance: -; j_gene: TRBJ1-2; CDR3nt: TGTGCCAGCAGCGTAGGGTGGGAGGACTATGGCTACACCTTC; CDR3aa: CASSVGWEDYGYTF
d_gene: -; v_gene: TRBV5-1; abundance: -; j_gene: TRBJ2-3; CDR3nt: TGCGCCAGCAGCCCACCAGCAGATACGCAGTATTTT; CDR3aa: CASSPPADTQYF
d_gene: -; v_gene: TRBV5-1; abundance: once; j_gene: TRBJ1-1; CDR3nt: TGCGCCAGCAGTTTTGGCGGGGACACTGAAGCTTTCTTT; CDR3aa: CASSFGGDTEAFF
d_gene: -; v_gene: TRBV19; abundance: -; j_gene: TRBJ1-5; CDR3nt: TGTGCCAGTACGGATTATAGCAATCAGCCCCAGCATTTT; CDR3aa: CASTDYSNQPQHF
d_gene: -; v_gene: TRBV30; abundance: -; j_gene: TRBJ2-7; CDR3nt: TGTGCCTGGGGCCCAGGTTCCTACGAGCAGTACTTC; CDR3aa: CAWGPGSYEQYF
d_gene: -; v_gene: TRBV7-9; abundance: -; j_gene: TRBJ1-2; CDR3nt: TGTGCCAGCAGCTTAGCGCTAGGGTATGGCTACACCTTC; CDR3aa: CASSLALGYGYTF
d_gene: -; v_gene: TRBV19; abundance: -; j_gene: TRBJ1-5; CDR3nt: TGTGCCAGTAGTGTATACAATAGCAATCAGCCCCAGCATTTT; CDR3aa: CASSVYNSNQPQHF
d_gene: TRBD1; v_gene: TRBV11-3; abundance: -; j_gene: TRBJ1-1; CDR3nt: TGTGCCAGCAGCCCACACTCCGGGACAGTCCCCCCTGAAGCTTTCTTT; CDR3aa: CASSPHSGTVPPEAFF
d_gene: -; v_gene: TRBV19; abundance: few; j_gene: TRBJ2-2; CDR3nt: TGTGCCACCTCACCACGGGGGGCGGACACCGGGGAGCTGTTTTTT; CDR3aa: CATSPRGADTGELFF
d_gene: -; v_gene: TRBV4-2; abundance: -; j_gene: TRBJ2-1; CDR3nt: TGTGCCAGCAGCCAATTTTCCCTTGACAATGAGCAGTTCTTC; CDR3aa: CASSQFSLDNEQFF
d_gene: -; v_gene: TRBV18; abundance: -; j_gene: TRBJ1-4; CDR3nt: TGTGCCAGCTCAGTATCCGGTCCGGGGACTAATGAAAAACTGTTTTTT; CDR3aa: CASSVSGPGTNEKLFF
d_gene: -; v_gene: TRBV18; abundance: -; j_gene: TRBJ2-7; CDR3nt: TGTGCCAGCTCACCGGGGTTGGCCTACGAGCAGTACTTC; CDR3aa: CASSPGLAYEQYF
d_gene: -; v_gene: TRBV6-6; abundance: -; j_gene: TRBJ1-5; CDR3nt: TGTGCCAGCAGTTACTCTCAGGGACGGAATCAGCCCCAGCATTTT; CDR3aa: CASSYSQGRNQPQHF
d_gene: -; v_gene: TRBV10-3; abundance: -; j_gene: TRBJ1-1; CDR3nt: TGTGCCATCAGCTCACAGGGGAACACTGAAGCTTTCTTT; CDR3aa: CAISSQGNTEAFF
d_gene: -; v_gene: TRBV10-3; abundance: -; j_gene: TRBJ2-1; CDR3nt: TGTGCCATCAGTGCGTCAAACCCTTCCTACAATGAGCAGTTCTTC; CDR3aa: CAISASNPSYNEQFF
d_gene: -; v_gene: TRBV6-5; abundance: -; j_gene: TRBJ1-1; CDR3nt: TGTGCCAGCAGTTACGAGAGGGGTGAAGCTTTCTTT; CDR3aa: CASSYERGEAFF
d_gene: TRBD2; v_gene: TRBV5-6; abundance: -; j_gene: TRBJ2-5; CDR3nt: TGTGCCAGCAGCTTGGCCCGCGGGAGTAAACAAGAGACCCAGTACTTC; CDR3aa: CASSLARGSKQETQYF
d_gene: TRBD2; v_gene: TRBV11-2; abundance: -; j_gene: TRBJ2-1; CDR3nt: TGTGCCAGCAGTACGAAGCGGGGGCGTTACAATGAGCAGTTCTTC; CDR3aa: CASSTKRGRYNEQFF
d_gene: -; v_gene: TRBV9; abundance: few; j_gene: TRBJ2-1; CDR3nt: TGTGCCAGCAGCGTTCAGGACCAGAATGAGCAGTTCTTC; CDR3aa: CASSVQDQNEQFF
d_gene: -; v_gene: TRBV6-5; abundance: few; j_gene: TRBJ1-1; CDR3nt: TGTGCCAGCAGTCGTCTGGCGGAGAACACTGAAGCTTTCTTT; CDR3aa: CASSRLAENTEAFF
d_gene: -; v_gene: TRBV2; abundance: -; j_gene: TRBJ2-3; CDR3nt: TGTGCCAGCAAGGAGCGGTCGGATACGCAGTATTTT; CDR3aa: CASKERSDTQYF
d_gene: -; v_gene: TRBV4-1; abundance: few; j_gene: TRBJ2-5; CDR3nt: TGCGCCAGCAGCCAACTCTCGTGGGGGCGCGAGGAGACCCAGTACTTC; CDR3aa: CASSQLSWGREETQYF
d_gene: -; v_gene: TRBV4-2; abundance: -; j_gene: TRBJ1-1; CDR3nt: TGTGCCAGCAGCCAAGATCTTTGGGGCACTGAAGCTTTCTTT; CDR3aa: CASSQDLWGTEAFF
d_gene: TRBD1; v_gene: TRBV5-1; abundance: -; j_gene: TRBJ2-1; CDR3nt: TGCGCCAGCAGCCCGACAGGGTTGGGCGACAATGAGCAGTTCTTC; CDR3aa: CASSPTGLGDNEQFF
d_gene: TRBD2; v_gene: TRBV27; abundance: -; j_gene: TRBJ2-5; CDR3nt: TGTGCCAGCAGTCGGACTAGCGGGAGGACAAAAGAGACCCAGTACTTC; CDR3aa: CASSRTSGRTKETQYF
d_gene: TRBD1; v_gene: TRBV28; abundance: -; j_gene: TRBJ2-1; CDR3nt: TGTGCCAGCAGTGAATTGGGACAGGGACGCAATGAGCAGTTCTTC; CDR3aa: CASSELGQGRNEQFF
d_gene: -; v_gene: TRBV6-1; abundance: -; j_gene: TRBJ1-3; CDR3nt: TGTGCCAGCAGTGACGGACACTCTGGAAACACCATATATTTT; CDR3aa: CASSDGHSGNTIYF
d_gene: -; v_gene: TRBV5-5; abundance: -; j_gene: TRBJ2-1; CDR3nt: TGTGCCAGCAGCCCCACCTACGGGAGATACAATGAGCAGTTCTTC; CDR3aa: CASSPTYGRYNEQFF
d_gene: -; v_gene: TRBV30; abundance: -; j_gene: TRBJ2-5; CDR3nt: TGTGCCGGAACCTGGGGGGAGACCCAGTACTTC; CDR3aa: CAGTWGETQYF
d_gene: TRBD1; v_gene: TRBV4-1; abundance: few; j_gene: TRBJ1-2; CDR3nt: TGCGCCAGCAGCCAACCGACAGGGCGAAGCAACAGCTATGGCTACACCTTC; CDR3aa: CASSQPTGRSNSYGYTF
d_gene: -; v_gene: TRBV2; abundance: -; j_gene: TRBJ2-3; CDR3nt: TGTGCCAGCAGTGAAGGGACGCAGTATTTT; CDR3aa: CASSEGTQYF
d_gene: -; v_gene: TRBV7-8; abundance: -; j_gene: TRBJ2-3; CDR3nt: TGTGCCAGCAGTCCTATGCAGGGAAATACGCAGTATTTT; CDR3aa: CASSPMQGNTQYF
d_gene: -; v_gene: TRBV7-9; abundance: once; j_gene: TRBJ2-1; CDR3nt: TGTGCCAGCAGCTTAGTCCTCTCGCGGGCGGTAAATGAGCAGTTCTTC; CDR3aa: CASSLVLSRAVNEQFF
d_gene: -; v_gene: TRBV5-6; abundance: -; j_gene: TRBJ1-2; CDR3nt: TGTACCAGCAGCTTGGACGCAGGAGGCGGCTACACCTTC; CDR3aa: CTSSLDAGGGYTF
d_gene: -; v_gene: TRBV28; abundance: -; j_gene: TRBJ2-1; CDR3nt: TGTGCCAGCAGACTCGACCCTTACAATGAGCAGTTCTTC; CDR3aa: CASRLDPYNEQFF
d_gene: -; v_gene: TRBV29-1; abundance: -; j_gene: TRBJ1-1; CDR3nt: TGCAGCGTAAGACCCCGACAGGTTGGCACTGAAGCTTTCTTT; CDR3aa: CSVRPRQVGTEAFF
d_gene: -; v_gene: TRBV5-1; abundance: -; j_gene: TRBJ2-1; CDR3nt: TGCGCCAGCAGCTTGGCGGCGGGGTGGGATGAGCAGTTCTTC; CDR3aa: CASSLAAGWDEQFF
d_gene: -; v_gene: TRBV30; abundance: once; j_gene: TRBJ2-5; CDR3nt: TGTGCCTGGAGTGCTGGACGGGGAGCGGTTCAAGAGACCCAGTACTTC; CDR3aa: CAWSAGRGAVQETQYF
d_gene: -; v_gene: TRBV2; abundance: once; j_gene: TRBJ2-5; CDR3nt: TGTGCCAGCAGTGACAGGAGGCGAGAGACCCAGTACTTC; CDR3aa: CASSDRRRETQYF
d_gene: TRBD1; v_gene: TRBV6-5; abundance: -; j_gene: TRBJ1-4; CDR3nt: TGTGCCAGCAGTCCAAGACAGGGCCGTAATGAAAAACTGTTTTTT; CDR3aa: CASSPRQGRNEKLFF
d_gene: -; v_gene: TRBV18; abundance: -; j_gene: TRBJ1-2; CDR3nt: TGTGCCAGCTCACCGACGGACCGTGGAGGGGGCTACACCTTC; CDR3aa: CASSPTDRGGGYTF
d_gene: TRBD2; v_gene: TRBV6-5; abundance: -; j_gene: TRBJ2-3; CDR3nt: TGTGCCAGCACCCTTAGCGGGAGGGCGGAAGATACGCAGTATTTT; CDR3aa: CASTLSGRAEDTQYF
d_gene: -; v_gene: TRBV5-5; abundance: -; j_gene: TRBJ1-2; CDR3nt: TGTGCCAGCAGCTGGGTAATCAGGGGCGACTATGGCTACACCTTC; CDR3aa: CASSWVIRGDYGYTF
d_gene: -; v_gene: TRBV7-8; abundance: -; j_gene: TRBJ1-1; CDR3nt: TGTGCCACCGGAACGGATCAGGGCACTGAAGCTTTCTTT; CDR3aa: CATGTDQGTEAFF
d_gene: -; v_gene: TRBV5-5; abundance: -; j_gene: TRBJ2-2; CDR3nt: TGTGCCAGCAGCTTGGAGAGAGGGGGAAGGACCGGGGAGCTGTTTTTT; CDR3aa: CASSLERGGRTGELFF